The 21 T cell receptor beta chains reported below all come from one sample, sequenced in a study of neurological immune-mediated disorders. TCRdb itself ran the 5' RACE reads through MiXCR, one entry per CDR3 protein. The table has under 50,000 distinct CDR3 sequences, less than 15% seen once. Time point in this sample: longitudinal time-point 2. Sequencing was carried out using PBMCs. These receptors all come from a male donor with HTLV-1-associated myelopathy (HAM/TSP).

This clonotype was counted at least ten times. The CDR3, as DNA: TGTGCCAGCAGTTTGGGGGTCGGGAACACTGAAGCTTTCTTT. This gives the protein CASSLGVGNTEAFF. The chain recombines TRBV12-3 or TRBV12-4 with TRBJ1-1, with a possible D match to TRBD1 (5 bases). The CDR3 consists of 14 residues. The V end lost 3 bases, the J end lost 1 base, and 9 bases lay between the germline ends.

This clonotype showed up just a few times. CDR3 sequence reads: CASGFAVGVGDTEAFF. The CDR3 nucleotides are TGTGCTAGTGGTTTCGCTGTGGGCGTTGGGGACACTGAAGCTTTCTTT. The rearrangement uses TRBV12-5 and TRBJ1-1; D uncertain. This CDR3 region has 16 residues. Per germline, CDR1 LGHNT and CDR2 FRNRAP. Trimming shortened V by 3 bases and J by 3 bases, and 17 bases separated the two germline ends.

A few counts support this clonotype. CDR3 residues: CASSIEVGGNQPQHF. CDR3 bases: TGTGCCAGTAGTATAGAGGTAGGAGGCAATCAGCCCCAGCATTTT. The chain uses TRBV19 and TRBJ1-5; D ambiguous. The CDR3 runs 15 residues. Looked up from germline, CDR1 is LNHDA and CDR2 is SQIVND (reference sequence). V gave up 0 bases and J gave up 2 bases, with 8 bases separating them.

In its sample, this clonotype was seen many times. The rearrangement uses TRBV7-9 and TRBJ1-2; the D is unclear. The CDR3 extends over 14 amino acids. Trimming cost V 4 bases and J 7 bases, with 16 bases left between them. CDR1 is SEHNR and CDR2 is FQNEAQ in the germline V gene (reference sequence). CDR3 loop: CASSSSSVGVGYTF. In DNA, the CDR3 is TGTGCCAGCAGCTCATCTTCGGTCGGGGTTGGCTACACCTTC.

This clonotype was seen at least ten times. The chain couples TRBV20-1 to TRBJ1-5, with 7 bases aligning to TRBD1. CDR3 length equals 15 residues. Germline CDR1 is DFQATT and CDR2 is SNEGSKA (reference sequence). The ends lost 1 base at V and 2 bases at J; junction bases unmatched: 5. The DNA of the CDR3 is TGCAGTGCTAGAGTGGGGCAGGGGGGCAATCAGCCCCAGCATTTT. This translates into CSARVGQGGNQPQHF.

This clonotype was observed at least ten times. The gene calls are TRBV5-1 and TRBJ2-7, with TRBD2 matching 7 bases. Germline CDR1 SGHRS, CDR2 YFSETQ. This CDR3 has 14 residues. The junction had 6 bases not matched to a gene; V was cut back by 0 bases and J by 6 bases. For the CDR3, the DNA is TGCGCCAGCAGCTTGGTGGGGGGGGAAGTCGAGCAGTACTTC. It translates to CASSLVGGEVEQYF.

This clonotype has at least ten counts. The gene calls are TRBV2 and TRBJ2-1, with D perhaps assigned TRBD1 or TRBD2 (5 bases each). Germline CDR1 reads SNHLY; CDR2 reads FYNNEI. V was trimmed by 8 bases and J by 8 bases, leaving 13 bases between them. This CDR3 is 12 amino acids long. The CDR3 spells CASGRELYEQFF. The CDR3 DNA reads TGTGCCAGCGGCAGGGAGCTCTATGAGCAGTTCTTC.

This clonotype was observed many times. The rearrangement joins TRBV7-2 to TRBJ2-1; a possible D gene is TRBD2 (6 bases). V shed 2 bases and J shed 7 bases, with 15 bases lying between them. Germline CDR1 is SGHTA and CDR2 is FQGNSA. This CDR3 is 15 amino acids long. CDR3: CASSLYRGRGNEQFF. The CDR3 coding sequence is TGTGCCAGCAGCTTATATAGGGGACGGGGGAATGAGCAGTTCTTC.

Ten or more counts support this clonotype. V is TRBV7-2 and J is TRBJ2-3, with 9 bases lining up with TRBD1. Looked up from germline, CDR1 is SGHTA and CDR2 is FQGNSA. V dropped 4 bases and J dropped 9; count of bases not matched to a gene: 11. CDR3 size: 15 residues. The DNA of the CDR3 is TGTGCCAGCAGCTCGGACAGGGGAGGTGCAGGGACGCAGTATTTT. This gives the protein CASSSDRGGAGTQYF.

The sample holds many counts of this clonotype. The rearrangement joins TRBV14 to TRBJ1-5; D remains ambiguous. The CDR3 is made up of 13 amino acids. V was trimmed by 1 base and J by 5 bases, leaving 6 bases between them. Germline V CDR1 and CDR2: SGHDN, FVKESK. The CDR3, as DNA: TGTGCCAGCAGCCAAGCGGACCATCAGCCCCAGCATTTT. Amino acids: CASSQADHQPQHF.

This clonotype was counted many times. V is TRBV10-3 and J is TRBJ1-2, with D possibly matching TRBD1 (5 bases). CDR3 size: 14 residues. CDR1 ENHRY and CDR2 SYGVKD come from the germline V gene. V lost 2 bases, J lost 8 bases, and 15 bases lay in between. CDR3 sequence reads: CAISERDPREGYTF. CDR3 DNA sequence: TGTGCCATCAGTGAGCGGGACCCTCGGGAAGGCTACACCTTC.

Ten or more counts support this clonotype. The genes are TRBV15 and TRBJ2-5; 8 positions agree with TRBD1. The CDR3 is 16 residues long. Germline V CDR1 and CDR2: LNHNV, YYDKDF (reference sequence). With 3 bases clipped from V and 2 bases from J, the junction kept 8 bases outside the gene matches. DNA of the CDR3: TGTGCCACCAGCAGGTTACTCGGGACAGGTCAAGAGACCCAGTACTTC. Translation gives CATSRLLGTGQETQYF.

This clonotype was seen repeatedly, ten times or more. This chain uses TRBV5-5 with TRBJ2-3; D gene unclear. Germline loops: CDR1 SGHKS, CDR2 YYEKEE (reference sequence). This CDR3 has 14 residues. Trimming removed 2 bases from V and 4 bases from J, with 11 bases in between. The CDR3 protein is CASSFNLPPDTQYF. In DNA, the CDR3 is TGTGCCAGCAGCTTCAATCTCCCCCCAGATACGCAGTATTTT.

This clonotype was counted ten times or more. The chain is built from TRBV7-9 and TRBJ2-1; TRBD1 is a possible D gene (6 bases). Germline CDR1 reads SEHNR; CDR2 reads FQNEAQ (reference sequence). Trimming took 7 bases from V and 6 from J, leaving 16 bases between them. The CDR3 has 14 residues. CDR3 sequence: CASTSYREINEQFF. The CDR3 nucleotides are TGTGCCAGCACATCCTACAGGGAGATCAATGAGCAGTTCTTC.

The table lists this clonotype with many counts. This sequence joins TRBV5-1 and TRBJ2-1; TRBD2 aligns across 13 bases. This CDR3 has 16 amino acids. J gave up 6 bases and V 4 bases, and 7 bases lay outside the gene matches. CDR1 and CDR2 from the germline V gene are SGHRS and YFSETQ. In nucleotides, the CDR3 is TGCGCCAGCAGCGTACCGACTAGCGGGGGGATCAATGAGCAGTTCTTC. Translation: CASSVPTSGGINEQFF.

There are many counts of this clonotype. V usage is TRBV12-3 or TRBV12-4 and J usage is TRBJ2-3; D is perhaps TRBD2 (5 bases). The CDR3 runs 14 residues. V was clipped by 5 bases and J by 4 bases, with 13 bases between them. The CDR3 coding sequence is TGTGCCAGCAGTAATCGGGATACCGCAGATACGCAGTATTTT. Protein sequence: CASSNRDTADTQYF.

This clonotype was seen repeatedly, ten times or more. V and J are TRBV11-2 and TRBJ1-2; D might be TRBD1 (6 bases). V was trimmed by 9 bases and J by 4 bases, leaving 21 bases between them. The CDR3 sequence is 15 residues long. Germline-derived CDR1 and CDR2 are SGHAT and FQNNGV. This CDR3 is CASSEERRGIYGYTF. CDR3 DNA sequence: TGTGCCAGTAGCGAGGAGAGGAGGGGGATCTATGGCTACACCTTC.

The sample holds many counts of this clonotype. The chain employs TRBV2 and TRBJ2-1; D is unresolved. CDR1 and CDR2 (germline): SNHLY, FYNNEI. The CDR3 sequence is 11 residues long. With 6 bases removed from V and 5 bases from J, the gap between germline ends came to 5 bases. This CDR3 is CASRGDNEQFF. For the CDR3, the DNA is TGTGCCAGCAGGGGCGACAATGAGCAGTTCTTC.

CDR3 residues: CASSGTGSSYNSPLHF. The CDR3 nucleotides read TGCGCCAGCAGCGGTACAGGGAGCTCCTATAATTCACCCCTCCACTTT. The chain links TRBV5-1 to TRBJ1-6; perhaps TRBD1 as D (6 bases). The V end was cut by 4 bases, the J end by 0 bases, with 11 bases between. Germline V CDR1 and CDR2: SGHRS, YFSETQ. The CDR3 has 16 amino acids. Combining the CDR3 with reference TRBV5-1 and TRBJ1-6 gives the whole variable domain KAGVTQTPRYLIKTRGQQVTLSCSPISGHRSVSWYQQTPGQGLQFLFEYFSETQRNKGNFPGRFSGRQFSNSRSEMNVSTLELGDSALYLCASSGTGSSYNSPLHFGNGTRLTVT.

In this sample, this clonotype turned up many times. The gene calls are TRBV10-3 and TRBJ2-5; D tentatively fits TRBD1 or TRBD2 (6 bases each). Germline V lookup: CDR1 ENHRY, CDR2 SYGVKD. The CDR3 consists of 11 residues. V was trimmed by 8 bases and J by 5 bases, leaving 9 bases between them. The CDR3 is CAIGGLETQYF. The CDR3 nucleotides are TGTGCCATCGGGGGGCTGGAGACCCAGTACTTC.

At least ten counts were recorded for this clonotype. The V and J genes are TRBV20-1 and TRBJ1-6; 8 bases agree with TRBD1. Germline V gives CDR1 DFQATT, CDR2 SNEGSKA (reference sequence). CDR3 length: 15 residues. After removal of 1 base from V and 5 bases from J, the junction contained 4 bases not matched to a gene. CDR3 loop: CSARAETGDNSPLHF. The CDR3 nucleotides are TGCAGTGCTAGAGCTGAGACAGGGGATAATTCACCCCTCCACTTT.